The 23 T cell receptor beta chains below come from one sample, sequenced in a study of blood T cell repertoires in COVID-19. Profiling relied on immunoSEQ multiplex PCR, and the TCRdb table lists in-frame clones only, not all of them. The data show 490,000 or so clones, approximately 86% seen once. What was sequenced was PBMCs or T cells enriched from blood (not recorded which). These receptors were taken from an older woman who had recovered from COVID-19.

This clone was counted a single time. The chain recombines TRBV18 with TRBJ1-2, with 9 bases aligning to TRBD1. CDR1 and CDR2 from the germline V gene are KGHSH and LQKENI. J gave up 7 bases and V 4 bases, and 10 bases lay outside the gene matches. The CDR3 extends over 15 amino acids. The CDR3 is CASSQQGQGSAGYTF. In DNA, the CDR3 is TGTGCCAGCTCACAACAGGGACAGGGTTCCGCTGGCTACACCTTC.

This clone was observed once. V is TRBV3-1 (or the pseudogene TRBV3-2) and J is TRBJ1-2; D remains unclear. Germline V gene lookup returns CDR1 LGHDT and CDR2 YNNKEL (reference sequence). Trimming took 4 bases from V and 0 from J, leaving 18 bases between them. The CDR3 runs to 17 residues. The CDR3 DNA reads as TGTGCCAGCAGCCGCAATAGCCAGATGACGTCTAACTATGGCTACACCTTC. This encodes CASSRNSQMTSNYGYTF.

The chain is built from TRBV6-2 or TRBV6-3 and TRBJ1-5, with 9 bases matching TRBD1. The CDR3 runs to 15 residues. Trimming at V came to 2 bases and at J to 7 bases, leaving 6 bases not matched to a gene. Germline CDR1 is MNHEY and CDR2 is SVGEGT. In nucleotides, the CDR3 is TGTGCCAGCAGTTACATGGGACAGGGTATCCAGCCCCAGCATTTT. Translation gives CASSYMGQGIQPQHF.

This chain joins TRBV18 and TRBJ1-5; tentatively, D is TRBD1 (5 bases). V was cut by 6 bases and J by 4 bases, with 10 bases left in between. Germline V gives CDR1 KGHSH, CDR2 LQKENI. CDR3 size: 13 residues. The CDR3 region has the DNA TGTGCCAGCTCCCTGACAGATAATCAGCCCCAGCATTTT. Its translation: CASSLTDNQPQHF.

Comment on this clone: An end of the junction does not agree with germline; a read error may underlie this. The chain links TRBV7-7 to TRBJ2-1; tentatively, D is TRBD1 (6 bases). CDR3 length: 14 residues. CDR1 and CDR2 (germline): SSHAT, FNYEAQ (reference sequence). The CDR3 DNA sequence: TGTGCTAGCAGCCCATTGGGGGCCTACGGTGAGCAGTTCTTC. Protein sequence: CASSPLGAYGEQFF.

This chain connects TRBV18 to TRBJ2-5; possibly TRBD2 for D (5 bases). Germline V gene lookup returns CDR1 KGHSH and CDR2 LQKENI. V was cut by 3 bases and J by 1 base, with 12 bases left in between. This CDR3 is built from 15 residues. The CDR3 DNA follows: TGTGCCAGCTCACCTACCCTGACTATCCAAGAGACCCAGTACTTC. It yields the protein CASSPTLTIQETQYF. Full variable domain (remainder filled in from reference TRBV18 and TRBJ2-5): NAGVMQNPRHLVRRRGQEARLRCSPMKGHSHVYWYRQLPEEGLKFMVYLQKENIIDESGMPKERFSAEFPKEGPSILRIQQVVRGDSAAYFCASSPTLTIQETQYFGPGTRLLVL.

The rearrangement links TRBV18 to TRBJ2-6; tentative D call: TRBD1 (6 bases). V was trimmed by 6 bases and J by 1 base, leaving 10 bases between them. This CDR3 is 15 amino acids long. Germline CDR1 reads KGHSH; CDR2 reads LQKENI. CDR3 coding DNA: TGTGCCAGCTCTTCAGGGGTATCTGGGGCCAACGTCCTGACTTTC. Translated: CASSSGVSGANVLTF.

The genes are TRBV21-1 and TRBJ1-3; the table gives TRBD1 as D, unverified against the DNA. TRBV21-1 is a known pseudogene. This CDR3 has 17 residues. CDR3 sequence reads: CASSKAWQGSSGNTIYF. The CDR3 coding sequence is TGTGCCAGCAGCAAAGCTTGGCAGGGAAGCTCTGGAAACACCATATATTTT.

The rearrangement uses TRBV7-2 and TRBJ1-5, with a possible D match to TRBD1 (6 bases). The V gene lost 1 base and the J gene lost 2 bases, with 12 bases spanning the gap. The CDR3 is 16 residues long. Germline V gene lookup returns CDR1 SGHTA and CDR2 FQGNSA. The CDR3 protein is CASSLVRGNGNQPQHF. The DNA of the CDR3 is TGTGCCAGCAGCTTAGTCAGGGGCAATGGCAATCAGCCCCAGCATTTT.

The chain is built from TRBV24-1 and TRBJ2-2, with 9 bases identical to TRBD1. In germline, CDR1 is KGHDR, CDR2 SFDVKD. This CDR3 is built from 16 residues. J lost 8 bases, V lost 3 bases, and 9 bases had no gene match. As DNA, the CDR3 is TGTGCCACCAGTGATCCAGGACAGGGGCAGTTGGGGGAGCTGTTTTTT. Its protein product is CATSDPGQGQLGELFF.

The chain employs TRBV6-5 and TRBJ1-2; D gene unclear. The germline V and J ends were trimmed by 6 bases and 4 bases, with 9 bases remaining between them. This CDR3 has 12 residues. Germline V gene lookup returns CDR1 MNHEY and CDR2 SVGAGI. In nucleotides, the CDR3 is TGTGCCAGCAGGGGCAAGCCCTATGGCTACACCTTC. Its translation is CASRGKPYGYTF.

The chain carries TRBV6-6 and TRBJ2-7; 7 bases line up with TRBD1. CDR1 is MNHNY and CDR2 is SVGAGI in the germline V gene (reference sequence). With V trimmed by 6 bases and J by 5 bases, 13 bases remained unmatched. The CDR3 contains 15 residues. The DNA of the CDR3 is TGTGCCAGCAGCGTTAACCCGACAGGGTTTAACGAGCAGTACTTC. Translating gives CASSVNPTGFNEQYF.

The chain employs TRBV30 and TRBJ2-1, with D possibly being TRBD1 (6 bases). The V end was cut by 3 bases, the J end by 1 base, with 22 bases between. This CDR3 spans 18 amino acids. Looked up from germline, CDR1 is GTSNPN and CDR2 is SVGIG (reference sequence). CDR3 nucleotides: TGTGCCTGGAGGAGGGCCCCCAGGGGCTTGGGATCCTACAATGAGCAGTTCTTC. As protein: CAWRRAPRGLGSYNEQFF.

The chain uses TRBV19 and TRBJ1-3; D remains ambiguous. The CDR3 sequence is 12 residues long. Trimming stripped 8 bases from V and 1 base from J, with 6 bases between. Germline CDR1 and CDR2: LNHDA and SQIVND (reference sequence). This CDR3 reads CASFSSGNTIYF. Here the CDR3 DNA reads TGTGCCAGTTTTTCATCTGGAAACACCATATATTTT.

This clone has a single count. The chain has TRBV7-6 and TRBJ2-5; possibly TRBD2 for D (6 bases). The CDR3 covers 15 residues. Trimming removed 2 bases from V and 2 bases from J, with 12 bases in between. Germline V gene sequence: CDR1 SGHVS, CDR2 FNYEAQ. CDR3 amino acids: CASSLSLGGQETQYF. The CDR3 DNA reads TGTGCCAGCAGCTTAAGTCTGGGGGGACAAGAGACCCAGTACTTC.

The CDR3 DNA sequence: TGTGCCAGCAGTTACAGGGGCAATGAGCAGTTCTTC. The encoded protein is CASSYRGNEQFF. This chain joins TRBV7-8 and TRBJ2-1, with 7 bases matching TRBD1. The V segment lost 6 bases and the J segment 6 bases; nucleotides outside the gene matches: 2. This CDR3 has 12 amino acids. CDR1 and CDR2 from the germline V gene are SGHVS and FQNEAQ.

On this clone: Within the sample, other DNA sequences also encode this same CDR3. The rearrangement uses TRBV9 and TRBJ1-6; 7 positions agree with TRBD1. The CDR3 contains 17 residues. J gave up 0 bases and V 0 bases, and 3 bases lay outside the gene matches. Germline-derived CDR1 and CDR2 are SGDLS and YYNGEE. CDR3 sequence reads: CASSVEGASSYNSPLHF. CDR3 in DNA: TGTGCCAGCAGCGTAGAGGGGGCAAGCTCCTATAATTCACCCCTCCACTTT.

This clone was recorded a few times. The V gene is TRBV5-5, the J gene TRBJ1-5, with D maybe TRBD1 (5 bases). CDR1 SGHKS and CDR2 YYEKEE come from the germline V gene (reference sequence). V was clipped by 1 base and J by 8 bases, with 19 bases between them. The CDR3 runs to 16 residues. CDR3 sequence reads: CASSLIPQGFLEPQHF. Here the CDR3 DNA reads TGTGCCAGCAGCTTGATACCTCAGGGATTCCTTGAGCCCCAGCATTTT.

This clone is medium-sized within its sample. The V call is TRBV6-5, the J call TRBJ1-5, with 7 bases lining up with TRBD1. The CDR3 consists of 14 residues. V was clipped by 6 bases and J by 6 bases; unmatched bases: 8. In germline, CDR1 is MNHEY, CDR2 SVGAGI. The CDR3 loop reads CASSSQGEGQPQHF. The CDR3 DNA is TGTGCCAGCAGCTCCCAGGGGGAAGGTCAGCCCCAGCATTTT.

The chain recombines TRBV24-1 with TRBJ1-2; D uncertain. Germline CDR1 reads KGHDR; CDR2 reads SFDVKD. Trimming shortened V by 4 bases and J by 6 bases, and 11 bases separated the two germline ends. CDR3 size: 13 residues. The CDR3 DNA is TGTGCCACCAGTGACGTGAACATTGATGGCTACACCTTC. It is translated as CATSDVNIDGYTF.

This clone was counted once. The chain combines TRBV10-3 with TRBJ1-1; the D is unclear. CDR1 is ENHRY and CDR2 is SYGVKD in the germline V gene. The CDR3 is 14 amino acids. V lost 4 bases, J lost 8 bases, and 17 bases lay in between. CDR3 loop: CAISGSMRSVEAFF. CDR3 bases: TGTGCCATCAGTGGGAGTATGAGGTCCGTGGAAGCTTTCTTT.

The chain joins TRBV12-3 or TRBV12-4 to TRBJ1-5; D gene uncertain. The CDR3 is 12 amino acids. V lost 6 bases, J lost 6 bases, and 9 bases lay in between. CDR3 protein: CASSPHGQPQHF. Written as DNA, the CDR3 is TGTGCCAGCAGCCCCCACGGTCAGCCCCAGCATTTT.

The chain recombines TRBV28 with TRBJ2-5; TRBD2 aligns across 11 bases. The V segment lost 5 bases and the J segment 7 bases; nucleotides outside the gene matches: 9. Germline assignment: CDR1 MDHEN and CDR2 SYDVKM. CDR3 length equals 15 residues. The CDR3 nucleotides read TGTGCCAGCAGTGCCCGTCCTAGCGGGGGGTGGACCCAGTACTTC. This encodes CASSARPSGGWTQYF. Together with reference TRBV28 and TRBJ2-5, the CDR3 gives the full variable domain: DVKVTQSSRYLVKRTGEKVFLECVQDMDHENMFWYRQDPGLGLRLIYFSYDVKMKEKGDIPEGYSVSREKKERFSLILESASTNQTSMYLCASSARPSGGWTQYFGPGTRLLVL.